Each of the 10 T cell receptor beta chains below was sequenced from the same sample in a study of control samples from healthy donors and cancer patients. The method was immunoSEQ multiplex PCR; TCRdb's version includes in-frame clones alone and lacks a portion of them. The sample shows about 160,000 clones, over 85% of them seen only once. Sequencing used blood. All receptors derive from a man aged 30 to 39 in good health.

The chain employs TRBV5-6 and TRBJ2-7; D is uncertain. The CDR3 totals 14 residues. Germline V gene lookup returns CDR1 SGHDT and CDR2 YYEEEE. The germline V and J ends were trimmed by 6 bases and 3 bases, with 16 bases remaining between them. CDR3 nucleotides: TGTGCCAGCACCCCTGGGTCTGCCTTCTACGAGCAGTACTTC. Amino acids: CASTPGSAFYEQYF.

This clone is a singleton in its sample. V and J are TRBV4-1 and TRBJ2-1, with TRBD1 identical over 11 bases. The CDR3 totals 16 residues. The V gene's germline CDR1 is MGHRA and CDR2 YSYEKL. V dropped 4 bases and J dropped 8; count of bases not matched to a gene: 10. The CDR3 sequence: CASSLPWGQGDDEQFF. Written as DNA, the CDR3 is TGCGCCAGCAGCCTACCCTGGGGACAGGGGGACGATGAGCAGTTCTTC.

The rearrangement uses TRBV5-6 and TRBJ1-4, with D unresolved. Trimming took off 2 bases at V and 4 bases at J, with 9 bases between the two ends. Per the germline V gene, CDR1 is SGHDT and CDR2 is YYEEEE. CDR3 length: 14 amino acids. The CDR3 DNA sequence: TGTGCCAGCAGCTTAGTACAGAATAATGAAAAACTGTTTTTT. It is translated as CASSLVQNNEKLFF.

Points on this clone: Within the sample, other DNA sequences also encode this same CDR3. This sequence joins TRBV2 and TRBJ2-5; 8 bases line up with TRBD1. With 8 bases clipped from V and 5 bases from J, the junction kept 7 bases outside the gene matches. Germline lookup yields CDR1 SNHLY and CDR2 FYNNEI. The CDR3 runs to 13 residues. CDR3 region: CASGQGVKETQYF. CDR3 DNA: TGTGCCAGCGGACAGGGAGTGAAGGAGACCCAGTACTTC. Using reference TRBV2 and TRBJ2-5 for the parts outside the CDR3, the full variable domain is EPEVTQTPSHQVTQMGQEVILRCVPISNHLYFYWYRQILGQKVEFLVSFYNNEISEKSEIFDDQFSVERPDGSNFTLKIRSTKLEDSAMYFCASGQGVKETQYFGPGTRLLVL.

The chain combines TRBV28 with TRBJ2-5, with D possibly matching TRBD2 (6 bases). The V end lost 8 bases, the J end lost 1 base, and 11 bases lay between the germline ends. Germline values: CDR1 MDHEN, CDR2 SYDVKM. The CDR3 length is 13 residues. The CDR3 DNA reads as TGTGCCAGCCGGTCGGGAGCCCAAGAGACCCAGTACTTC. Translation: CASRSGAQETQYF.

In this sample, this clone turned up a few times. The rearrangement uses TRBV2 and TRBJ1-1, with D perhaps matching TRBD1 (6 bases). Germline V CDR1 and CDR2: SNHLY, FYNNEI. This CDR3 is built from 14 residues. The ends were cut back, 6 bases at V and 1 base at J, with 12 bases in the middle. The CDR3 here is CASRAQGTNTEAFF. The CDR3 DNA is TGTGCCAGCAGAGCACAGGGTACGAACACTGAAGCTTTCTTT.

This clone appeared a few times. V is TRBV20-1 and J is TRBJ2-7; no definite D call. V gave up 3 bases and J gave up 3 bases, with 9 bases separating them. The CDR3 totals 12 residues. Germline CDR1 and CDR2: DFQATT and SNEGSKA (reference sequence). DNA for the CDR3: TGCAGTGCTAGTGAGAATAACTACGAGCAGTACTTC. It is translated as CSASENNYEQYF.

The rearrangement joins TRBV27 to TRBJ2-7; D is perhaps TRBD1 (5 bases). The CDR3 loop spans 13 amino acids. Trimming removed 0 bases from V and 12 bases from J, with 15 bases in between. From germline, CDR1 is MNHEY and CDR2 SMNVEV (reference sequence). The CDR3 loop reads CASSLSPQVGRYF. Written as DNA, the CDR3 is TGTGCCAGCAGTTTATCGCCCCAGGTGGGGCGGTACTTC.

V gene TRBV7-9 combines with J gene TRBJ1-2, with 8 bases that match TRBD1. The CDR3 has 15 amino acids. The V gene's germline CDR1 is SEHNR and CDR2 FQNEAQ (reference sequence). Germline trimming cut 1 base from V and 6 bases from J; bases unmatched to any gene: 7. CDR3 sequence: CASSLEGQGTNGYTF. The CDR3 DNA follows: TGTGCCAGCAGCTTAGAAGGACAGGGAACGAATGGCTACACCTTC.

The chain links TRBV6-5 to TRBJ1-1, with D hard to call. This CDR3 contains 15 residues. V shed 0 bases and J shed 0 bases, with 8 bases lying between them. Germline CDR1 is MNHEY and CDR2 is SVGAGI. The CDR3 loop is CASSYSIEMNTEAFF. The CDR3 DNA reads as TGTGCCAGCAGTTACTCGATTGAGATGAACACTGAAGCTTTCTTT.